This entry lists 21 T cell receptor beta chains sequenced from one sample in a study of blood T cell repertoires in COVID-19. The data were produced by immunoSEQ multiplex PCR, yet TCRdb's version contains in-frame clones alone and is incomplete. The profile covers tens of thousands of clones, with approximately 84% appearing a single time and approximately 2.5% taken by the ten largest. Sequenced: peripheral blood. These receptors came from a middle-aged man with acute or convalescent COVID-19.

The sample holds one count of this clone. V and J are TRBV9 and TRBJ2-7, with 11 bases identical to TRBD2. V was clipped by 4 bases and J by 2 bases; unmatched bases: 5. The CDR3 is made up of 15 amino acids. Germline V gene sequence: CDR1 SGDLS, CDR2 YYNGEE. The CDR3 reads CASSPIAGGAYEQYF. The CDR3 bases are TGTGCCAGCAGCCCGATAGCGGGAGGGGCCTACGAGCAGTACTTC. The complete variable domain, with remaining parts taken from reference TRBV9 and TRBJ2-7, reads DSGVTQTPKHLITATGQRVTLRCSPRSGDLSVYWYQQSLDQGLQFLIQYYNGEERAKGNILERFSAQQFPDLHSELNLSSLELGDSALYFCASSPIAGGAYEQYFGPGTRLTVT.

The chain couples TRBV19 to TRBJ1-2, with 7 positions matching TRBD1. The CDR3 totals 15 residues. V was clipped by 7 bases and J by 7 bases; unmatched bases: 15. The germline CDR1 and CDR2 sequences are LNHDA and SQIVND (reference sequence). CDR3 in DNA: TGTGCCAGTATCCGGGATTTGAGGGGGCGCGGTGGCTACACCTTC. Protein: CASIRDLRGRGGYTF.

The chain carries TRBV7-9 and TRBJ2-7, with a tentative D call TRBD2 (6 bases). The CDR3 sequence is 14 residues long. The V gene's germline CDR1 is SEHNR and CDR2 FQNEAQ (reference sequence). The V gene lost 4 bases and the J gene lost 2 bases, with 12 bases spanning the gap. The DNA for the CDR3 is TGTGCCAGCAGCTATGGGACTGGAACCTACGAGCAGTACTTC. Amino acids: CASSYGTGTYEQYF.

This chain uses TRBV18 with TRBJ2-5; TRBD2 is a possible D gene (5 bases). The germline V and J ends were trimmed by 0 bases and 5 bases, with 16 bases remaining between them. Looked up from germline, CDR1 is KGHSH and CDR2 is LQKENI. This CDR3 contains 16 residues. The CDR3 sequence: CASSPPGVSLLETQYF. The CDR3 DNA sequence: TGTGCCAGCTCACCACCCGGGGTATCACTATTGGAGACCCAGTACTTC. Filled out from reference TRBV18 and TRBJ2-5, the complete variable domain reads NAGVMQNPRHLVRRRGQEARLRCSPMKGHSHVYWYRQLPEEGLKFMVYLQKENIIDESGMPKERFSAEFPKEGPSILRIQQVVRGDSAAYFCASSPPGVSLLETQYFGPGTRLLVL.

This chain uses TRBV2 with TRBJ2-5; D unclear. V lost 7 bases and J 0 bases, leaving 3 bases between the germline ends. Germline V CDR1 and CDR2: SNHLY, FYNNEI. The CDR3 has 11 residues. This chain's CDR3 is CASTYQETQYF. The CDR3 nucleotides are TGTGCCAGCACTTACCAAGAGACCCAGTACTTC.

This clone was picked up a small number of times. The genes are TRBV30 and TRBJ1-5, with D possibly TRBD1 on 6 matching bases. V lost 2 bases, J lost 3 bases, and 8 bases lay in between. CDR3 size: 13 residues. CDR1 GTSNPN and CDR2 SVGIG come from the germline V gene (reference sequence). The CDR3 sequence is CAWSHRDNQPQHF. The CDR3, as DNA: TGTGCCTGGAGTCACAGGGACAATCAGCCCCAGCATTTT.

The chain employs TRBV9 and TRBJ2-5; TRBD2 agrees at 7 bases. The germline gives CDR1 SGDLS, CDR2 YYNGEE. J lost 2 bases, V lost 3 bases, and 16 bases had no gene match. This CDR3 is built from 18 residues. CDR3 sequence (DNA): TGTGCCAGCAGCGCAGGGACTTTGGGGAGGGGACCTCAAGAGACCCAGTACTTC. As protein: CASSAGTLGRGPQETQYF.

This clone was detected once. The rearrangement uses TRBV28 and TRBJ2-2; D is possibly TRBD1 (7 bases). The V end was cut by 6 bases, the J end by 7 bases, with 24 bases between. The CDR3 extends over 17 amino acids. Per germline, CDR1 MDHEN and CDR2 SYDVKM. The DNA for the CDR3 is TGTGCCAGCAGCAGACCTCTCGACAGGGAGGACGGCGGGGAGCTGTTTTTT. Translating it yields CASSRPLDREDGGELFF.

This sequence joins TRBV29-1 and TRBJ1-3; D gene ambiguous. Germline V CDR1 and CDR2: SQVTM, ANQGSEA. This CDR3 is 13 amino acids long. V lost 3 bases and J lost 1, with 7 bases in between. CDR3 region: CSVDGQSGNTIYF. CDR3 DNA sequence: TGCAGCGTTGATGGGCAATCTGGAAACACCATATATTTT.

The chain has TRBV2 and TRBJ2-2; TRBD2 aligns across 7 bases. V lost 7 bases to trimming and J lost 1 base; unmatched junction nucleotides: 6. CDR1 and CDR2 from the germline V gene are SNHLY and FYNNEI. This CDR3 has 15 amino acids. The CDR3 coding sequence is TGTGCCAGCAAAGGACTAGAAGGGAACACCGGGGAGCTGTTTTTT. It encodes CASKGLEGNTGELFF.

V and J are TRBV2 and TRBJ1-6; TRBD1 matches at 9 bases. CDR1 SNHLY and CDR2 FYNNEI come from the germline V gene. The CDR3 extends over 16 amino acids. The ends lost 6 bases at V and 2 bases at J; junction bases unmatched: 5. The CDR3 region has the DNA TGTGCCAGCAGCCAGGACAGGGGTGCCTATAATTCACCCCTCCACTTT. It codes for CASSQDRGAYNSPLHF. Variable domain in full (rest from reference TRBV2 and TRBJ1-6): EPEVTQTPSHQVTQMGQEVILRCVPISNHLYFYWYRQILGQKVEFLVSFYNNEISEKSEIFDDQFSVERPDGSNFTLKIRSTKLEDSAMYFCASSQDRGAYNSPLHFGNGTRLTVT.

CDR3 amino acids: CASSQFGNSPLHF. Here the CDR3 DNA reads TGTGCCAGCAGCCAGTTCGGTAATTCACCCCTCCACTTT. The rearrangement uses TRBV3-1 (or the pseudogene TRBV3-2) and TRBJ1-6; no definite D call. V lost 3 bases to trimming and J lost 6 bases, with 6 bases between them. Germline assignment: CDR1 LGHDT and CDR2 YNNKEL (reference sequence). This CDR3 region has 13 residues.

The gene calls are TRBV28 and TRBJ2-7, with a possible D match to TRBD1 (5 bases). Between the trimmed V and J ends, which lost 5 bases and 5 bases, there was a span of 16 bases. Germline V gene sequence: CDR1 MDHEN, CDR2 SYDVKM. This CDR3 is built from 14 residues. The CDR3 loop reads CASSPWGPKDEQYF. The DNA of the CDR3 is TGTGCCAGCAGTCCGTGGGGCCCCAAGGACGAGCAGTACTTC.

The rearrangement links TRBV19 to TRBJ1-5, with D maybe TRBD1 (6 bases). The CDR3 extends over 17 amino acids. CDR1 and CDR2 (germline): LNHDA, SQIVND (reference sequence). Trimming stripped 4 bases from V and 0 bases from J, with 16 bases between. The CDR3 sequence is CASSKSGVTSSNQPQHF. CDR3 bases: TGTGCCAGTAGTAAGTCAGGGGTTACTAGTAGCAATCAGCCCCAGCATTTT.

This clone was counted a single time. The rearrangement links TRBV14 to TRBJ2-1; 13 bases match TRBD2. V lost 3 bases to trimming and J lost 7 bases; unmatched junction nucleotides: 3. Germline CDR1 is SGHDN and CDR2 is FVKESK. The CDR3 runs to 15 residues. CDR3: CASSHWGLAGNEQFF. CDR3 in DNA: TGTGCCAGCAGCCACTGGGGACTAGCGGGGAATGAGCAGTTCTTC.

J is TRBJ1-2 and V is TRBV28; 7 positions match TRBD1. This CDR3 comprises 14 residues. V shed 6 bases and J 2 bases; nucleotides not matched to a gene: 6. The V gene's germline CDR1 is MDHEN and CDR2 SYDVKM. The CDR3 DNA is TGTGCCAGCAGAAGACAGGGAGGCAACTATGGCTACACCTTC. Translated: CASRRQGGNYGYTF.

This clone was detected a few times. This chain uses TRBV2 with TRBJ2-7; 11 bases align to TRBD2. Germline values: CDR1 SNHLY, CDR2 FYNNEI. This CDR3 comprises 16 residues. V lost 3 bases and J lost 7; bases outside the gene matches: 11. The CDR3 nucleotides read TGTGCCAGCAGTGACCCTCAACTAGCGGGGGCTGAAGAGCAGTACTTC. Protein: CASSDPQLAGAEEQYF. The entire variable domain, with the rest obtained from reference TRBV2 and TRBJ2-7, is as follows: EPEVTQTPSHQVTQMGQEVILRCVPISNHLYFYWYRQILGQKVEFLVSFYNNEISEKSEIFDDQFSVERPDGSNFTLKIRSTKLEDSAMYFCASSDPQLAGAEEQYFGPGTRLTVT.

The chain's CDR3 is CASSPRGGAYEKLFF. The CDR3 DNA reads as TGTGCCAGCAGCCCCCGGGGGGGCGCTTATGAAAAACTGTTTTTT. V and J are TRBV7-8 and TRBJ1-4; a weak D match, TRBD1 (6 bases). CDR3 size: 15 residues. The germline gives CDR1 SGHVS, CDR2 FQNEAQ. V was clipped by 5 bases and J by 6 bases, with 16 bases between them.

The V and J genes are TRBV13 and TRBJ1-3, with 9 bases matching TRBD1. In germline, CDR1 is PRHDT, CDR2 FYEKMQ (reference sequence). The CDR3 loop spans 18 amino acids. V was pared by 4 bases and J by 0 bases, with 10 bases of the junction left unmatched. The CDR3 DNA follows: TGTGCCAGCAGCTCGACCGGGACAGGGACTTTCTCTGGAAACACCATATATTTT. Amino acid sequence: CASSSTGTGTFSGNTIYF.

This chain connects TRBV10-2 to TRBJ1-3, with a possible D match to TRBD1 (5 bases). Germline CDR1 WSHSY, CDR2 SAAADI. The CDR3 totals 15 residues. Trimming took off 6 bases at V and 0 bases at J, with 12 bases between the two ends. The CDR3: CASRFGGVSGNTIYF. The CDR3 nucleotides read TGCGCCAGCAGATTCGGGGGAGTCTCTGGAAACACCATATATTTT.

The chain links TRBV10-2 to TRBJ1-2, with 9 bases that match TRBD1. Germline V gives CDR1 WSHSY, CDR2 SAAADI. Trimming removed 4 bases from V and 5 bases from J; junction bases left unmatched: 8. The CDR3 length is 15 residues. Written as DNA, the CDR3 is TGCGCCAGCAGTGGCCCGGGACAGGGAAGTTATGGCTACACCTTC. Its translation is CASSGPGQGSYGYTF.